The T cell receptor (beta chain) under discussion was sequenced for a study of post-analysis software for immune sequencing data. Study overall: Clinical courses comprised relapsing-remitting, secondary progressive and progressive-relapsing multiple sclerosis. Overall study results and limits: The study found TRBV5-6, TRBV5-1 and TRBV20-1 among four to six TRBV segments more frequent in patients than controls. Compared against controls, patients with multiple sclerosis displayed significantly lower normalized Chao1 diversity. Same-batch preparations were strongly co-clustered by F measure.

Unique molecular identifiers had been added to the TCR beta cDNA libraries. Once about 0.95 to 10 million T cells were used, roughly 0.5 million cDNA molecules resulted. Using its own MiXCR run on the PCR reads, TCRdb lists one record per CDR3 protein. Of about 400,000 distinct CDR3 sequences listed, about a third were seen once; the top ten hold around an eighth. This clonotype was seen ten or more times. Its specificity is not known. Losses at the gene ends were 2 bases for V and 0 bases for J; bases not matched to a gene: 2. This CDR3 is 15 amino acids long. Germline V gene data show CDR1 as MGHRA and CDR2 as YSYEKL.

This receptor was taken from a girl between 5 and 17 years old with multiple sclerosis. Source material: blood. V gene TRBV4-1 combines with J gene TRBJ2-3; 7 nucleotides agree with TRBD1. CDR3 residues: CASSQSRGSTDTQYF. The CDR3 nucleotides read TGCGCCAGCAGCCAAAGCAGGGGGAGCACAGATACGCAGTATTTT.